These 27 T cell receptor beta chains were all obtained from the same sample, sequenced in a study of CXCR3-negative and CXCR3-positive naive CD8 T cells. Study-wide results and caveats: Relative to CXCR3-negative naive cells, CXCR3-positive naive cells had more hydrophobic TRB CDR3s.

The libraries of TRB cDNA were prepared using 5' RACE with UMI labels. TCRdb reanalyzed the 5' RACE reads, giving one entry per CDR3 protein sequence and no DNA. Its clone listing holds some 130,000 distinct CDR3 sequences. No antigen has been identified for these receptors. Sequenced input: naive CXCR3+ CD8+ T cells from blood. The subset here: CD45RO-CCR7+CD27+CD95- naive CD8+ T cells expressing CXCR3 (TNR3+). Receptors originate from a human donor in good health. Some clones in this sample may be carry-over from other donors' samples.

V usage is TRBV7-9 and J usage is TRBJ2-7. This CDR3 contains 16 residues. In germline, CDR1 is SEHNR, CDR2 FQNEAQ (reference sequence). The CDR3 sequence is CASSPTFGGAPYEQYF.

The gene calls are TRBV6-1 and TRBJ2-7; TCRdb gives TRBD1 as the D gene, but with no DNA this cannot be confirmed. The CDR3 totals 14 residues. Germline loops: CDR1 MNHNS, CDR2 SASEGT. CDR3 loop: CASSEEGGPYEQYF.

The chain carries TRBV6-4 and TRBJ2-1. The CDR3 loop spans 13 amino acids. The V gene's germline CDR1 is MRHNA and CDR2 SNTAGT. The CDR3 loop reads CASSEIRSGEQFF.

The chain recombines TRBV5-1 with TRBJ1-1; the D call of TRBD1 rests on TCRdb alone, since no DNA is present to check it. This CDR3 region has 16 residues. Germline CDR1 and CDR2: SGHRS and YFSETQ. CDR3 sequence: CASSQRGTGPNTEAFF.

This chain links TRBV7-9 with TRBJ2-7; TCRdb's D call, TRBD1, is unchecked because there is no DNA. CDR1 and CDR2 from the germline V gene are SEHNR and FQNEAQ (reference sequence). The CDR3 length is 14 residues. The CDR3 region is CASSIVGTGGEQYF. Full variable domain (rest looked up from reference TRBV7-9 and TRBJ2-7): DTGVSQNPRHKITKRGQNVTFRCDPISEHNRLYWYRQTLGQGPEFLTYFQNEAQLEKSRLLSDRFSAERPKGSFSTLEIQRTEQGDSAMYLCASSIVGTGGEQYFGPGTRLTVT.

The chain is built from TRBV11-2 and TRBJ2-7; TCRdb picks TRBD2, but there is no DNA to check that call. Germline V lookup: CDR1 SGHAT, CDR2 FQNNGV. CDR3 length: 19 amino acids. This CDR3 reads CASSLESKPGLANTYEQYF. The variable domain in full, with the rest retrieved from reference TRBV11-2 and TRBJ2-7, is EAGVAQSPRYKIIEKRQSVAFWCNPISGHATLYWYQQILGQGPKLLIQFQNNGVVDDSQLPKDRFSAERLKGVDSTLKIQPAKLEDSAVYLCASSLESKPGLANTYEQYFGPGTRLTVT.

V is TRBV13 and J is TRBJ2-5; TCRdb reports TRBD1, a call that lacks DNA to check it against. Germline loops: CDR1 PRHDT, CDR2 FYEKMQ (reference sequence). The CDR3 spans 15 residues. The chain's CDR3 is CASSTRQGIQETQYF.

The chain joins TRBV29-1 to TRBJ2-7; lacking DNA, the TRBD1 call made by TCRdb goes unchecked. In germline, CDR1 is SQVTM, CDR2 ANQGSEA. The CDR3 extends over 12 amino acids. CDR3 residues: CSVVLRGPEQYF.

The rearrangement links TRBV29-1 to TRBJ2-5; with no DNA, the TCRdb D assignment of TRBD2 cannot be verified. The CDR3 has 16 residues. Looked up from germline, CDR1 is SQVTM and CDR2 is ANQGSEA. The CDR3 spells CSVEDTLAGVIETQYF. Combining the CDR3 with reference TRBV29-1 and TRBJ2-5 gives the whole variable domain SAVISQKPSRDICQRGTSLTIQCQVDSQVTMMFWYRQQPGQSLTLIATANQGSEATYESGFVIDKFPISRPNLTFSTLTVSNMSPEDSSIYLCSVEDTLAGVIETQYFGPGTRLLVL.

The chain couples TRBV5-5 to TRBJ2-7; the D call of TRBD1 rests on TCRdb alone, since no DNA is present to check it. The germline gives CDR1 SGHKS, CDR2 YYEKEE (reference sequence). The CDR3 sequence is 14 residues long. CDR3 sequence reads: CASSFRQVSYEQYF.

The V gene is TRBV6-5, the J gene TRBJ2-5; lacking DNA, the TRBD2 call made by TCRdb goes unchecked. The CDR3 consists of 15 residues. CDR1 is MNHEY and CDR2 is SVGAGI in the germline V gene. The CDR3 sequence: CASSLRFSGMETQYF.

CDR3 amino acids: CASSLYMVRGVNNEQFF. The V gene is TRBV5-5, the J gene TRBJ2-1; TCRdb's assignment of TRBD2 cannot be checked, as there is no DNA. This CDR3 is 17 amino acids long. CDR1 SGHKS and CDR2 YYEKEE come from the germline V gene (reference sequence). Drawing the rest from reference TRBV5-5 and TRBJ2-1, the complete variable domain is DAGVTQSPTHLIKTRGQQVTLRCSPISGHKSVSWYQQVLGQGPQFIFQYYEKEERGRGNFPDRFSARQFPNYSSELNVNALLLGDSALYLCASSLYMVRGVNNEQFFGPGTRLTVL.

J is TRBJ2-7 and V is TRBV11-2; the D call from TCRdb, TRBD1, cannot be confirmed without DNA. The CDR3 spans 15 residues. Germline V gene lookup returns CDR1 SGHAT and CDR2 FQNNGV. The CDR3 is CASSRTGVSSYEQYF.

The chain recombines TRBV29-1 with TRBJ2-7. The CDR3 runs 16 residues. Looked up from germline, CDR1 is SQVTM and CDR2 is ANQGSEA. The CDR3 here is CSVEGVDLLDPRGQYF.

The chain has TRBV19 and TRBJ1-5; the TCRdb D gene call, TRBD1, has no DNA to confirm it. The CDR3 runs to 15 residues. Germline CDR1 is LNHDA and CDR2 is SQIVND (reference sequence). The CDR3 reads CASSIVTGGRQPQHF.

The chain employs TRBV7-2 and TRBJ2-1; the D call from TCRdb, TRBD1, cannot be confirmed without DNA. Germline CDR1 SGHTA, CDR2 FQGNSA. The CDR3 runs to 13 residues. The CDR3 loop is CASSLVRGGEQFF. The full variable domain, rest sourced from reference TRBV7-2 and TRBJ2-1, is GAGVSQSPSNKVTEKGKDVELRCDPISGHTALYWYRQSLGQGLEFLIYFQGNSAPDKSGLPSDRFSAERTGGSVSTLTIQRTQQEDSAVYLCASSLVRGGEQFFGPGTRLTVL.

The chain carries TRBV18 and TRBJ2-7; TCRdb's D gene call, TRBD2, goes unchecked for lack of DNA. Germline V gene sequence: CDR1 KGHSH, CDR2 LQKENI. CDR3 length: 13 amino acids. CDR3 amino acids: CASSPRAGYEQYF.

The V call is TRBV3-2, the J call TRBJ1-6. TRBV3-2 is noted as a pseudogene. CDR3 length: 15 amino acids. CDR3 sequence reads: CASSQDRKQNSPLHF.

CDR3 loop: CASRGRGKNQETQYF. The V call is TRBV2, the J call TRBJ2-5; TCRdb's D gene call, TRBD1, goes unchecked for lack of DNA. The V gene's germline CDR1 is SNHLY and CDR2 FYNNEI. The CDR3 has 15 residues.

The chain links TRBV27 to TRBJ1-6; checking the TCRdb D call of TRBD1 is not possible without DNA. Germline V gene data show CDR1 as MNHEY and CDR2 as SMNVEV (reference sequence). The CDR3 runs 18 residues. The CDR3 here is CASSSPPPGSSYNSPLHF.

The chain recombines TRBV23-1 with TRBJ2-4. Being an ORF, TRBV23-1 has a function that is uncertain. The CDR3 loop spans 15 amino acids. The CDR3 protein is CASSQWSLAKNIQYF.

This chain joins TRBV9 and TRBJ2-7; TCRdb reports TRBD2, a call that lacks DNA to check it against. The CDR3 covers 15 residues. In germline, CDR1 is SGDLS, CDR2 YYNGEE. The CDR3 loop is CASSVAASGSYEQYF.

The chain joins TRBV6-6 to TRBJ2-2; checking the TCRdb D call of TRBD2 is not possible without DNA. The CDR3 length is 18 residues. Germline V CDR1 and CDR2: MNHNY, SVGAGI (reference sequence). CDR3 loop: CASSYPIAGERGTGELFF.

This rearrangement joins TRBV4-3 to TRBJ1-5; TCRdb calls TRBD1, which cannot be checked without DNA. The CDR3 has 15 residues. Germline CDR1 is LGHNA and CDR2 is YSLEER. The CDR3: CASSQDGGLRQPQHF.

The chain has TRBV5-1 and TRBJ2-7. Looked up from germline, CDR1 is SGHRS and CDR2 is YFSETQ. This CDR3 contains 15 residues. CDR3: CASSLGETDMGEQYF. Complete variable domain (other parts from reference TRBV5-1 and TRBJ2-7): KAGVTQTPRYLIKTRGQQVTLSCSPISGHRSVSWYQQTPGQGLQFLFEYFSETQRNKGNFPGRFSGRQFSNSRSEMNVSTLELGDSALYLCASSLGETDMGEQYFGPGTRLTVT.

This CDR3 is CASTSRRGYEQYF. The rearrangement joins TRBV12-3 or TRBV12-4 to TRBJ2-7; TCRdb designates TRBD1, a call that cannot be tested without DNA. The CDR3 contains 13 residues.

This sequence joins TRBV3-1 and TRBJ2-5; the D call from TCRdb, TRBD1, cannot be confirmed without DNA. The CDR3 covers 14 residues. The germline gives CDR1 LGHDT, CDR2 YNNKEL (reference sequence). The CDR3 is CASSQTGKQETQYF.